This T cell receptor beta chain was obtained from a study of OX40 agonist ivuxolimab in advanced cancers. Study observations and caveats: Normalized T-cell clonal expansion was also low in a subset of nonresponders.

Concerning this clone: The target antigen is unknown.

V was pared by 5 bases and J by 8 bases, with 18 bases between. The CDR3 totals 15 residues. Germline V gene data show CDR1 as SGHTA and CDR2 as FQGTGA. TCRdb keeps only in-frame clones here, not all; method: immunoSEQ multiplex PCR. The table includes about 65,000 clones, 91% detected once. The chain joins TRBV7-3 to TRBJ2-2; the D call may be TRBD1 or TRBD2 (5 bases each). The sample was CD4+ or CD8+ T cells sorted from blood, taken in a trial of the OX40 agonist ivuxolimab. The clonotype was recovered from an adult with an advanced solid tumor such as melanoma, head and neck, liver or kidney cancer. This chain's CDR3 is CASSPQGDLPGELFF. DNA for the CDR3: TGTGCCAGCAGCCCCCAGGGAGACCTCCCAGGGGAGCTGTTTTTT.